The subject of this entry is one TCR beta chain. It has no known antigen specificity. Per-base qualities were not stored, and no clone one base away is much larger. For TCR Vbeta sequencing, memory CD4+ T cells were sorted ex vivo from the peripheral blood of both healthy controls and narcolepsy patients. The library was produced with the immunoSEQ multiplex PCR assay. TCRdb took this table from immuneACCESS and kept in-frame rearrangements with V and J called. Such tables lack part of the clones; where checked against another copy, unresolved V genes explain under half of the gap, and the rest is unexplained. This sample gives about 29,000 clones in total; 70% to 90% of them show up just once. The ten largest make up 0.8% to 0.9% of the sample. The data originate from a study of T cells in narcolepsy listed by TCRdb under 2018. A note on the overall study: Patients with narcolepsy type 1 or type 2 (NT1, NT2) and healthy control donors were enrolled in the study. Autoreactive T cells targeting hypocretin neuron self-antigens (hypocretin, TRIB2) were sought in narcolepsy patients, and TCR Vbeta sequencing was used to track clonotypes in blood and CSF. Broad study findings and their caveats: Plots that compared CSF and blood CD4+ T cell clonotypes from the same patient highlighted HCRT-specific and TRIB2-specific autoreactive clonotypes. No sequences matching autoreactive T cell clones were present in some of the blood memory CD4+ repertoires from patients and controls. According to the report, autoreactive clonotypes were detected serially in the blood of the same patients and of different patients, but not in healthy controls. Patients and controls had similar numbers of sequenced blood memory CD4+ clonotypes, with averages of around 39,000 in patients and some 36,000 in controls.

Trimming takes 6 bases off V and 5 bases off J; junction bases not matched to a gene: 2. Inclusive of the bounding cysteine and phenylalanine, the CDR3 is 14 residues long. The read is trimmed to its CDR3 DNA, 42 bases read in frame from base 1. The germline V gene (reference sequence) yields MNHNY for CDR1 and SVGAGI for CDR2. The sequence derives from a human donor in good health. Material for sequencing was memory (CD45RA-) CD4+ T cells from blood. The sample's cell subset or site, from its label and the paper: memory T cells sorted ex vivo from peripheral blood. The chain is assembled from TRBV6-6 and TRBJ2-1; a stretch of 12 junction bases matches TRBD2. The CDR3 in this case is CASSRTSGDNEQFF. DNA sequence: TGTGCCAGCAGCCGGACTAGCGGGGACAATGAGCAGTTCTTC.